Included here is one T cell receptor beta chain sequence, with context. Antigen unknown. PCR amplification relied on 60 Vbeta primers (plus 13 Jbeta primers). Study processing details: In a later analysis, the count reached 80 million or so unique TCR beta chains, with approximately 10 million shared. Data came from immunoSEQ multiplex PCR; TCRdb stores just in-frame clones and leaves some out. The DNA gave D and trimming, while V, J and clone size come from that table. Of approximately 53,000 clones listed, 72% are singletons. The record originates from a study of cytomegalovirus exposure and HLA in healthy donors. The V end lost 5 bases, the J end lost 1 base, and 9 bases lay between the germline ends. CDR3 length: 13 residues. Germline-derived CDR1 and CDR2 are ENHRY and SYGVKD. Study observations and caveats: A few V segments could not be told apart, such as TRBV6-2 and TRBV6-3, and were left out. A missense variant in DCLRE1C was later tied to TCR beta V- and J-gene trimming.

Sequencing used PBMCs. This TCR was recovered from a woman aged 45-60 years in good health and CMV-seronegative. V usage is TRBV10-3 and J usage is TRBJ2-7; weak D call: TRBD1 (5 bases). The CDR3 sequence is CAISPGLSYEQYF. For the CDR3, the DNA is TGTGCCATCAGTCCAGGGCTTTCCTACGAGCAGTACTTC.